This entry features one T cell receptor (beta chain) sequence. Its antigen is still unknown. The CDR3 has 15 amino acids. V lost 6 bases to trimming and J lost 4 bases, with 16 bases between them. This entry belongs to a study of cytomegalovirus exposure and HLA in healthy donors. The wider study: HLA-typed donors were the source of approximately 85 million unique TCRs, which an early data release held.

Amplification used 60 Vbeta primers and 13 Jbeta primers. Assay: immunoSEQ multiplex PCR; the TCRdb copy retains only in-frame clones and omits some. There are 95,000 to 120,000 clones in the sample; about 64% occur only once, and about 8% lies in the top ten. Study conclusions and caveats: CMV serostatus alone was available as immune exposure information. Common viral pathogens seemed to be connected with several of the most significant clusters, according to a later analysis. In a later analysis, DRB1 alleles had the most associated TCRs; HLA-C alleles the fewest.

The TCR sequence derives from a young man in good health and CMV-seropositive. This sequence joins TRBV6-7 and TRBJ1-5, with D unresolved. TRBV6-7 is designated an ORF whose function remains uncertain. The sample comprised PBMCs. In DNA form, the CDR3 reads TGTGCCAGCAGCCCCTCTGAGTGCAGGAATCAGCCCCAGCATTTT. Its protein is CASSPSECRNQPQHF.